A single count supports the clone carrying this T cell receptor beta chain. Its antigen remains unidentified. These data belong to a study of blood T cells in healthy people across ages. Study-level findings and limits: Naive CD4+ cells and diversity were both higher in long-lived donors than in aged donors.

Through a sample-barcoded 5' primer and a J-beta primer mix, a second PCR was run for 7 to 11 cycles. TCRdb ran MiXCR on the 5' RACE reads and lists one entry per CDR3 protein. This sample has 1.5 million to 2 million distinct CDR3 sequences, with 30% to 40% found just once. The trim removed 0 bases at V and 7 bases at J, leaving 6 bases unmatched. Germline values: CDR1 SGHVS, CDR2 FNYEAQ. The CDR3 runs 15 residues. Sequencing was performed on blood. This clonotype was sampled from a woman under 40 in good health. The chain is built from TRBV7-6 and TRBJ1-2; 9 bases match TRBD1. The CDR3 DNA sequence: TGTGCCAGCAGCTTAGCGGGACAGGGAGATTTTGGCTACACCTTC. Its translation: CASSLAGQGDFGYTF.